Following are 32 T cell receptor beta chains from one sample sequenced in a study of response to subunit inactivated influenza vaccine. TCRdb re-called the RT-PCR reads through MiXCR, storing one row per CDR3 protein. The sample carries around 520,000 distinct CDR3 sequences, 12% recorded once. Specimen: PBMCs from blood, collected on the day of vaccination. The receptor set was obtained from a man aged 45-60 years who received an inactivated influenza vaccine.

This clonotype was seen more than once but under ten times. This sequence joins TRBV7-9 and TRBJ2-7; D is unclear. This CDR3 has 13 residues. Germline V gene lookup returns CDR1 SEHNR and CDR2 FQNEAQ (reference sequence). Between the trimmed V and J ends, which lost 4 bases and 4 bases, there was a span of 11 bases. Written as DNA, the CDR3 is TGTGCCAGCAGCTCCCTTTTGAGGTACGAGCAGTACTTC. It is translated as CASSSLLRYEQYF.

In this sample, this clonotype turned up a few times. This sequence joins TRBV4-1 and TRBJ2-7, with 7 positions matching TRBD2. Germline lookup yields CDR1 MGHRA and CDR2 YSYEKL. Trimming took 1 base from V and 4 from J; bases not matched to a gene: 7. The CDR3 is made up of 15 amino acids. The CDR3 region is CASSQASGTTYEQYF. In DNA form, the CDR3 reads TGCGCCAGCAGCCAAGCCTCCGGGACTACGTACGAGCAGTACTTC.

V gene TRBV24-1 combines with J gene TRBJ2-2; the D is unclear. Trimming left V 3 bases short and J 0 bases short, with 10 bases between. The germline V gene has CDR1 KGHDR and CDR2 SFDVKD. The CDR3 consists of 16 residues. CDR3 nucleotides: TGTGCCACCAGTGATACACGCCAGACGAACACCGGGGAGCTGTTTTTT. Protein product: CATSDTRQTNTGELFF.

This clonotype was observed at least ten times. The chain recombines TRBV20-1 with TRBJ1-2; TRBD1 might be the D (5 bases). V gave up 5 bases and J gave up 1 base, with 8 bases separating them. Germline V gene sequence: CDR1 DFQATT, CDR2 SNEGSKA (reference sequence). The CDR3 consists of 12 residues. The CDR3 spells CSAGQGNYGYTF. The CDR3 DNA reads as TGCAGTGCTGGGCAGGGTAACTATGGCTACACCTTC.

This clonotype was detected a few times. The rearrangement joins TRBV28 to TRBJ2-7, with D unclear. The V end was cut by 5 bases, the J end by 7 bases, with 12 bases between. The CDR3 is made up of 12 amino acids. The V gene's germline CDR1 is MDHEN and CDR2 SYDVKM. CDR3 sequence reads: CASSLLVEEQYF. In DNA form, the CDR3 reads TGTGCCAGCAGTCTGCTAGTCGAAGAGCAGTACTTC.

There are many counts of this clonotype. The genes are TRBV18 and TRBJ1-5; 7 bases agree with TRBD1. CDR3 length equals 15 residues. Germline assignment: CDR1 KGHSH and CDR2 LQKENI. V shed 5 bases and J 0 bases; nucleotides not matched to a gene: 4. CDR3 sequence reads: CASSSQGNSNQPQHF. DNA of the CDR3: TGTGCCAGCTCATCACAGGGGAATAGCAATCAGCCCCAGCATTTT.

V usage is TRBV5-1 and J usage is TRBJ2-3; unclear D gene. This CDR3 has 17 residues. V was cut by 0 bases and J by 0 bases, with 14 bases left in between. Germline CDR1 is SGHRS and CDR2 is YFSETQ. CDR3 nucleotides: TGCGCCAGCAGCTTGGCCACAGTCCTATTAAGCACAGATACGCAGTATTTT. As protein: CASSLATVLLSTDTQYF.

This clonotype was observed a few times. V gene TRBV30 combines with J gene TRBJ2-1; 15 bases line up with TRBD2. This CDR3 contains 15 residues. V lost 5 bases, J lost 6 bases, and 5 bases stayed unmatched. In germline, CDR1 is GTSNPN, CDR2 SVGIG (reference sequence). The CDR3 loop reads CAWVGLAGGTNEQFF. CDR3 nucleotide sequence: TGTGCCTGGGTTGGACTAGCGGGGGGGACCAATGAGCAGTTCTTC.

The CDR3 DNA reads as TGTGCCAGCAGCCCAGATAGGGGCGGCGGCTACACCTTC. Its protein is CASSPDRGGGYTF. The J gene is TRBJ1-2, the V gene TRBV11-2; tentative D call: TRBD1 (5 bases). The ends were cut back, 5 bases at V and 8 bases at J, with 15 bases in the middle. The CDR3 contains 13 residues. The germline CDR1 and CDR2 sequences are SGHAT and FQNNGV.

The chain carries TRBV13 and TRBJ2-7; maybe TRBD1 (5 bases). CDR3 length: 14 residues. The V gene lost 5 bases and the J gene lost 0 bases, with 11 bases spanning the gap. Germline V gene lookup returns CDR1 PRHDT and CDR2 FYEKMQ (reference sequence). CDR3 nucleotide sequence: TGTGCCAGCAGCGCCCACAGGTCCTCCTACGAGCAGTACTTC. It translates to CASSAHRSSYEQYF.

This clonotype was seen a few times. This chain connects TRBV5-1 to TRBJ2-2; unclear D gene. The CDR3 consists of 16 residues. V shed 2 bases and J shed 1 base, with 12 bases lying between them. The germline V gene encodes CDR1 SGHRS and CDR2 YFSETQ. The CDR3 coding sequence is TGCGCCAGCAGCTTCCGCCAGCCCGAGAACACCGGGGAGCTGTTTTTT. Translated, it gives CASSFRQPENTGELFF.

The rearrangement joins TRBV7-2 to TRBJ2-3; 10 nucleotides agree with TRBD2. Trimming removed 5 bases from V and 2 bases from J; junction bases left unmatched: 10. Germline V gene sequence: CDR1 SGHTA, CDR2 FQGNSA. The CDR3 totals 17 residues. The CDR3, as DNA: TGTGCCAGCAGCAGCACTTATCTAGCGGGGGACACAGATACGCAGTATTTT. This sequence encodes CASSSTYLAGDTDTQYF.

Ten or more counts support this clonotype. This chain links TRBV18 with TRBJ2-1, with 7 positions matching TRBD1. Trimming took 0 bases from V and 8 from J; bases not matched to a gene: 10. There are 16 residues in the CDR3. CDR1 is KGHSH and CDR2 is LQKENI in the germline V gene. The CDR3 loop reads CASSPPSGGYKHEQFF. In nucleotides, the CDR3 is TGTGCCAGCTCACCACCGTCAGGGGGTTACAAACATGAGCAGTTCTTC.

The chain links TRBV5-1 to TRBJ2-7; D unresolved. Germline V gene data show CDR1 as SGHRS and CDR2 as YFSETQ. V was trimmed by 0 bases and J by 6 bases, leaving 16 bases between them. The CDR3 covers 15 residues. The CDR3 loop reads CASSLDVAVRSEQYF. Written as DNA, the CDR3 is TGCGCCAGCAGCTTGGACGTGGCGGTGAGGAGCGAGCAGTACTTC.

This clonotype has just a few counts. The chain has TRBV5-1 and TRBJ2-3; 10 nucleotides agree with TRBD2. The trim removed 4 bases at V and 0 bases at J, leaving 11 bases unmatched. This CDR3 contains 18 residues. Germline values: CDR1 SGHRS, CDR2 YFSETQ. CDR3 in DNA: TGCGCCAGCAGCGCTTCGGGTAGCGGGGGGCCTAGCACAGATACGCAGTATTTT. It specifies CASSASGSGGPSTDTQYF.

This clonotype was observed a handful of times. The rearrangement uses TRBV6-1 and TRBJ2-5; 7 bases match TRBD2. Germline trimming cut 5 bases from V and 1 base from J; bases unmatched to any gene: 4. Germline CDR1 is MNHNS and CDR2 is SASEGT. The CDR3 runs 14 residues. The CDR3 DNA sequence: TGTGCCAGCAGTCGCGCTAGCGGCCAAGAGACCCAGTACTTC. Encoded protein: CASSRASGQETQYF.

The chain recombines TRBV28 with TRBJ2-1; TRBD2 matches 15 bases. J lost 4 bases, V lost 5 bases, and 15 bases had no gene match. CDR3 size: 20 residues. The germline CDR1 and CDR2 sequences are MDHEN and SYDVKM. CDR3 region: CASSGSGSSGLAGGYNEQFF. CDR3 coding DNA: TGTGCCAGCAGTGGATCGGGATCCTCGGGACTAGCGGGGGGATACAATGAGCAGTTCTTC.

The chain uses TRBV6-5 and TRBJ2-7; D may be TRBD2 (5 bases). CDR3 length: 16 amino acids. Trimming removed 2 bases from V and 2 bases from J, with 16 bases in between. Germline-derived CDR1 and CDR2 are MNHEY and SVGAGI. CDR3 sequence reads: CASSYPRRSGAYEQYF. The DNA for the CDR3 is TGTGCCAGCAGTTACCCCAGAAGAAGCGGAGCCTACGAGCAGTACTTC.

This clonotype was detected a few times. The chain couples TRBV20-1 to TRBJ2-1; D ambiguous. Deletions cut 3 bases from V and 5 bases from J, with 11 bases between. Germline lookup yields CDR1 DFQATT and CDR2 SNEGSKA (reference sequence). The CDR3 runs to 13 residues. CDR3 in DNA: TGCAGTGCTAGGTACCAGAACAACAATGAGCAGTTCTTC. Protein product: CSARYQNNNEQFF.

The V and J genes are TRBV3-1 and TRBJ2-2; D perhaps matches TRBD1 (6 bases). The CDR3 is 15 amino acids. V shed 3 bases and J shed 8 bases, with 16 bases lying between them. Germline V CDR1 and CDR2: LGHDT, YNNKEL (reference sequence). The CDR3 sequence is CASSQASVGAGELFF. DNA of the CDR3: TGTGCCAGCAGCCAGGCTTCGGTGGGGGCTGGGGAGCTGTTTTTT.

In its sample, this clonotype was seen a few times. The chain combines TRBV28 with TRBJ2-3; D possibly corresponds to TRBD2 (5 bases). Germline-derived CDR1 and CDR2 are MDHEN and SYDVKM. V was cut by 5 bases and J by 3 bases, with 18 bases left in between. The CDR3 has 16 residues. CDR3: CASSPASGRWTDTQYF. CDR3 coding DNA: TGTGCCAGCAGTCCTGCCAGCGGACGCTGGACAGATACGCAGTATTTT.

The chain uses TRBV20-1 and TRBJ2-5; 9 bases line up with TRBD1. CDR1 DFQATT and CDR2 SNEGSKA come from the germline V gene (reference sequence). V lost 6 bases to trimming and J lost 0 bases; unmatched junction nucleotides: 8. The CDR3 is made up of 15 amino acids. CDR3 amino acids: CSAMPGQGNQETQYF. CDR3 nucleotides: TGCAGTGCGATGCCGGGACAGGGCAACCAAGAGACCCAGTACTTC.

The chain uses TRBV9 and TRBJ2-7; TRBD2 matches at 14 bases. The J segment lost 0 bases and the V segment lost 2 bases, leaving 1 base of the junction unmatched. The CDR3 totals 16 residues. Germline V gene data show CDR1 as SGDLS and CDR2 as YYNGEE. CDR3 sequence (DNA): TGTGCCAGCAGCGTGGGACTAGCGGGGGACTCCTACGAGCAGTACTTC. Translation gives CASSVGLAGDSYEQYF. The full variable domain, rest sourced from reference TRBV9 and TRBJ2-7, is DSGVTQTPKHLITATGQRVTLRCSPRSGDLSVYWYQQSLDQGLQFLIQYYNGEERAKGNILERFSAQQFPDLHSELNLSSLELGDSALYFCASSVGLAGDSYEQYFGPGTRLTVT.

The genes are TRBV10-3 and TRBJ2-2, with 8 nucleotides matching TRBD1. V dropped 6 bases and J dropped 0; count of bases not matched to a gene: 3. The CDR3 length is 15 residues. CDR1 and CDR2 (germline): ENHRY, SYGVKD. This CDR3 is CAIRQGAANTGELFF. CDR3 in DNA: TGTGCCATCAGGCAGGGGGCGGCGAACACCGGGGAGCTGTTTTTT.

This clonotype was observed a few times. J is TRBJ2-3 and V is TRBV6-1; 11 bases are shared with TRBD1. Germline values: CDR1 MNHNS, CDR2 SASEGT. This CDR3 spans 16 amino acids. V lost 6 bases and J lost 3; bases outside the gene matches: 8. CDR3 loop: CASSQGQGAVTDTQYF. CDR3 nucleotide sequence: TGTGCCAGCAGCCAAGGACAGGGGGCTGTTACAGATACGCAGTATTTT.

The chain's CDR3 is CASSLARLTGNTIYF. As DNA, the CDR3 is TGTGCCAGCAGCTTGGCAAGACTTACTGGAAACACCATATATTTT. This rearrangement joins TRBV5-5 to TRBJ1-3; D is ambiguous. The CDR3 covers 15 residues. Per the germline V gene, CDR1 is SGHKS and CDR2 is YYEKEE (reference sequence). V lost 0 bases to trimming and J lost 2 bases, with 9 bases between them.

The chain combines TRBV12-3 or TRBV12-4 with TRBJ2-5, with 7 bases matching TRBD1. Losses at the gene ends were 5 bases for V and 7 bases for J; bases not matched to a gene: 7. The CDR3 runs 13 residues. CDR3 residues: CASSVGPGGTQYF. For the CDR3, the DNA is TGTGCCAGCAGTGTCGGTCCAGGGGGGACCCAGTACTTC.

The chain carries TRBV7-9 and TRBJ1-4; TRBD1 matches at 7 bases. The CDR3 contains 16 residues. Germline V CDR1 and CDR2: SEHNR, FQNEAQ (reference sequence). With V trimmed by 1 base and J by 4 bases, 6 bases remained unmatched. CDR3 DNA sequence: TGTGCCAGCAGCTTAGGCGGACAGGTCCTTAATGAAAAACTGTTTTTT. This encodes CASSLGGQVLNEKLFF.

This clonotype was seen a handful of times. The chain combines TRBV20-1 with TRBJ1-2, with D perhaps TRBD1 (6 bases). Germline CDR1 DFQATT, CDR2 SNEGSKA (reference sequence). Deletions cut 6 bases from V and 2 bases from J, with 13 bases between. The CDR3 is made up of 13 amino acids. The CDR3 sequence is CSARDQGNYGYTF. Written as DNA, the CDR3 is TGCAGTGCCAGGGACCAGGGGAACTATGGCTACACCTTC.

This clonotype was counted a few times. The chain uses TRBV21-1 and TRBJ1-3; the table's D gene call, TRBD1, was not cross checked with the DNA. TRBV21-1 represents a pseudogene. The CDR3 runs to 16 residues. The CDR3 nucleotides are TGTGCCAGCAGCAAAGAAGGGGGGCGAGTTGGAAACACCATATATTTT. Translated: CASSKEGGRVGNTIYF.

This chain connects TRBV27 to TRBJ2-1, with 8 bases identical to TRBD2. Germline V gene lookup returns CDR1 MNHEY and CDR2 SMNVEV (reference sequence). J lost 5 bases, V lost 2 bases, and 8 bases had no gene match. The CDR3 consists of 16 residues. The CDR3 DNA reads as TGTGCCAGCAGTTTAAGAGGGACGGGGGGGCACAATGAGCAGTTCTTC. Amino acids: CASSLRGTGGHNEQFF.

This clonotype came up a few times. The chain has TRBV12-3 or TRBV12-4 and TRBJ2-3; no reliable D call. Trimming removed 3 bases from V and 8 bases from J, with 12 bases in between. The CDR3 contains 13 residues. CDR3 DNA: TGTGCCAGCAGTTTCTTAGGGTTTGGTACGCAGTATTTT. Its translation is CASSFLGFGTQYF.